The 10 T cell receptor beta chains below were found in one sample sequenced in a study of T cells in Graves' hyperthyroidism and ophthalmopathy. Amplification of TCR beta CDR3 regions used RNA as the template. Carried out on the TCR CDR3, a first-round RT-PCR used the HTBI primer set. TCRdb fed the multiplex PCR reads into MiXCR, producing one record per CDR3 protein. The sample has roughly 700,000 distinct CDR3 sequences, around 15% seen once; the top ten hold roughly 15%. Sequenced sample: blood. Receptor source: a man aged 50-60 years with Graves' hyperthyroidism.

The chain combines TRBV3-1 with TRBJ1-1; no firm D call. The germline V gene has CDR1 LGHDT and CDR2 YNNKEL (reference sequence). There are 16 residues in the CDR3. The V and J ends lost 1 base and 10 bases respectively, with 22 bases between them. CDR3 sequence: CASSQALPPAPRSAFF. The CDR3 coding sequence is TGTGCCAGCAGCCAAGCCCTACCTCCGGCCCCCAGGTCAGCTTTCTTT. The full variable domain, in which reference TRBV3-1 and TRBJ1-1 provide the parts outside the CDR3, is DTAVSQTPKYLVTQMGNDKSIKCEQNLGHDTMYWYKQDSKKFLKIMFSYNNKELIINETVPNRFSPKSPDKAHLNLHINSLELGDSAVYFCASSQALPPAPRSAFFGQGTRLTVV.

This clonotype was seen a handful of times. CDR3 in amino acids: CASSPQGLASDEQFF. DNA for the CDR3: TGTGCCAGCTCACCACAAGGACTAGCAAGCGATGAGCAGTTCTTC. The chain has TRBV18 and TRBJ2-1; 8 bases are a match to TRBD2. Germline CDR1 is KGHSH and CDR2 is LQKENI. The CDR3 has 15 amino acids. The junction had 7 bases not matched to a gene; V was cut back by 1 base and J by 8 bases.

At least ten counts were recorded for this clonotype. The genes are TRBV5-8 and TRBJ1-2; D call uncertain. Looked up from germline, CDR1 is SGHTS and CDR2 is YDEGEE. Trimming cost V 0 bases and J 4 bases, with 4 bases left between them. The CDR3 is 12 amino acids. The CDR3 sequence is CASSLDGYGYTF. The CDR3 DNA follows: TGTGCCAGCAGCTTGGACGGCTATGGCTACACCTTC.

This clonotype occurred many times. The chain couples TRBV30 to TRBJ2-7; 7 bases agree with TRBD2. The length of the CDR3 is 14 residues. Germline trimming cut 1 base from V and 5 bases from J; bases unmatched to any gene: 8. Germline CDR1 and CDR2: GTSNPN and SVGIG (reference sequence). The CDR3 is CAWSAWGGFDEQYF. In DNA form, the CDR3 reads TGTGCCTGGAGTGCCTGGGGGGGGTTCGACGAGCAGTACTTC.

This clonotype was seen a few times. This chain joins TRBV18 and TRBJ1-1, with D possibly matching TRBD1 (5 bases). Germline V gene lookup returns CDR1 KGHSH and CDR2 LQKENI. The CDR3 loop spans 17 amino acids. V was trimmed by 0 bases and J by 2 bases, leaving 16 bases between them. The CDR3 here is CASSPPVTGAINTEAFF. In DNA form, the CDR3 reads TGTGCCAGCTCACCACCTGTTACCGGGGCGATCAACACTGAAGCTTTCTTT.

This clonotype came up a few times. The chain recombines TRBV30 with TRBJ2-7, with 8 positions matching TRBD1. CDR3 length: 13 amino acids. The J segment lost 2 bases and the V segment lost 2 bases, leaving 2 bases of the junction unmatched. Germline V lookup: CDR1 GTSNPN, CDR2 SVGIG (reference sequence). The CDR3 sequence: CAWSWTGTYEQYF. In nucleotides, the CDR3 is TGTGCCTGGAGTTGGACAGGGACCTACGAGCAGTACTTC.

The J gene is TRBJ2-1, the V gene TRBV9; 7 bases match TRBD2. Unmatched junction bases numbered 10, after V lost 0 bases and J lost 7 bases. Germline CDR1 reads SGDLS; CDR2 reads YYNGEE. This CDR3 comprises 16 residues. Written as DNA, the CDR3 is TGTGCCAGCAGCGTAGATGGCGGGAGTATGAGGAATGAGCAGTTCTTC. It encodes CASSVDGGSMRNEQFF.

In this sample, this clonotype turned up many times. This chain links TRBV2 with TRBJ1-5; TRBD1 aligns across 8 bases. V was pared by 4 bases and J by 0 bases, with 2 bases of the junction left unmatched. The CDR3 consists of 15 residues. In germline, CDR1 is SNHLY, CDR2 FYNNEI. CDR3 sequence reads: CASSVGTGSNQPQHF. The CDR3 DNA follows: TGTGCCAGCAGTGTTGGGACAGGTAGCAATCAGCCCCAGCATTTT.

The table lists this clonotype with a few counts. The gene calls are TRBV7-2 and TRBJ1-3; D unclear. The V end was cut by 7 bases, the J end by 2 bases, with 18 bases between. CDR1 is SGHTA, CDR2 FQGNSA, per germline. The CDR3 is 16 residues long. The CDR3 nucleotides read TGTGCCAGCACCCTAGAGACGAGTTGGGCTGGAAACACCATATATTTT. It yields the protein CASTLETSWAGNTIYF.

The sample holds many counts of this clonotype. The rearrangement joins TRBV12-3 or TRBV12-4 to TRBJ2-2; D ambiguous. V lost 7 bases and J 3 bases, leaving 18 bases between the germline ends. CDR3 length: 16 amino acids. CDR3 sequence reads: CASTLPHIRDTGELFF. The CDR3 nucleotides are TGTGCCAGCACCCTCCCCCATATCCGTGACACCGGGGAGCTGTTTTTT.